The present T cell receptor (beta chain) was sequenced within a study of blood T cells in healthy people across ages. Study in general: About one barcoded beta molecule per two T cells came from capture by template switching.

A second about 7 to 12 cycle PCR used barcoded and J-beta primers. One entry per CDR3 protein results from TCRdb running MiXCR on the 5' RACE reads. The table includes around 690,000 distinct CDR3 sequences, around 54% detected once. On this clonotype: The antigen is not known.

Study-level points and caveats: PBMC samples, being unsorted, prevented any conclusive comparison of naive and antigen-experienced cells. Naive CD4+ cell counts and diversity both ran higher in long-lived than in aged donors. In the absence of known donor CMV status, changes in expanded clonotypes were possibly confounded.

The V gene's germline CDR1 is KGHSH and CDR2 LQKENI. The V gene lost 3 bases and the J gene lost 4 bases, with 7 bases spanning the gap. This CDR3 is built from 13 residues. The sample consisted of blood. The chain is built from TRBV18 and TRBJ1-5; D not resolved. The receptor comes from a man aged 55 to 70 in good health. The CDR3 nucleotides are TGTGCCAGCTCACCGGACGGGAATCAGCCCCAGCATTTT. Translating gives CASSPDGNQPQHF.